This passage covers 28 T cell receptor beta chains from one sample sequenced in a study of blood T cell repertoires in COVID-19. Here immunoSEQ multiplex PCR was the method, and the copy in TCRdb shows in-frame clones only, minus some. The table has about 220,000 clones, roughly four fifths seen once. Material: PBMCs or T cells enriched from blood (not recorded which). The receptors were gathered from a woman in her fifties or sixties who had recovered from COVID-19.

The V gene is TRBV7-9, the J gene TRBJ2-3; possible D gene TRBD1, 6 bases. Germline loops: CDR1 SEHNR, CDR2 FQNEAQ (reference sequence). Trimming removed 5 bases at V and 1 base at J, with 13 bases between. CDR3 size: 15 residues. For the CDR3, the DNA is TGTGCCAGCAGCCCCGGGGCAGGGGGCACAGATACGCAGTATTTT. Translation: CASSPGAGGTDTQYF.

This chain connects TRBV30 to TRBJ1-1, with D maybe TRBD1 (6 bases). The CDR3 has 11 amino acids. The V and J ends lost 3 bases and 5 bases respectively, with 7 bases between them. CDR1 GTSNPN and CDR2 SVGIG come from the germline V gene (reference sequence). CDR3 bases: TGTGCCTGGAGAAGGGGGACTGAAGCTTTCTTT. Translation gives CAWRRGTEAFF.

This sequence joins TRBV10-2 and TRBJ2-2, with D possibly TRBD2 on 5 matching bases. The CDR3 loop spans 15 amino acids. V was clipped by 4 bases and J by 2 bases, with 11 bases between them. Germline values: CDR1 WSHSY, CDR2 SAAADI. The DNA of the CDR3 is TGCGCCAGCAGTGGGGCCGGACTTAACACCGGGGAGCTGTTTTTT. It translates to CASSGAGLNTGELFF.

The chain uses TRBV3-1 (or the pseudogene TRBV3-2) and TRBJ1-2; the D gene is possibly TRBD1 (5 bases). V was shortened by 7 bases and J by 3 bases, with 18 bases between the two germline ends. Germline V gives CDR1 LGHDT, CDR2 YNNKEL (reference sequence). This CDR3 comprises 15 residues. In DNA form, the CDR3 reads TGTGCCAGCACATCCTCCGGGGGGATGGACTATGGCTACACCTTC. Translating gives CASTSSGGMDYGYTF.

J is TRBJ2-3 and V is TRBV6-2 or TRBV6-3; TRBD2 aligns across 10 bases. The CDR3 is made up of 17 amino acids. CDR1 MNHEY and CDR2 SVGEGT come from the germline V gene. J was trimmed by 1 base and V by 5 bases; bases with no gene match: 9. The CDR3 region has the DNA TGTGCCAGCAGTCGCGCTCTAGCGGGGGATCGCACAGATACGCAGTATTTT. Amino acids: CASSRALAGDRTDTQYF.

The chain has TRBV7-2 and TRBJ2-3; D might be TRBD1 (6 bases). Germline V lookup: CDR1 SGHTA, CDR2 FQGNSA. The CDR3 has 14 amino acids. V lost 9 bases to trimming and J lost 3 bases, with 16 bases between them. The CDR3 nucleotides are TGTGCCAGTAAGAAGACAGGAACAACAGATACGCAGTATTTT. Protein product: CASKKTGTTDTQYF.

This sequence joins TRBV7-9 and TRBJ1-4; possible D gene TRBD1, 6 bases. With 3 bases removed from V and 7 bases from J, the gap between germline ends came to 12 bases. From germline, CDR1 is SEHNR and CDR2 FQNEAQ (reference sequence). The CDR3 length is 14 residues. The DNA for the CDR3 is TGTGCCAGCAGCTTCCAGGGGTTTAGTGAAAAACTGTTTTTT. Amino acids: CASSFQGFSEKLFF.

The chain links TRBV7-9 to TRBJ2-7; D is perhaps TRBD1 (6 bases). This CDR3 region has 13 residues. Deletions cut 4 bases from V and 4 bases from J, with 11 bases between. Germline V CDR1 and CDR2: SEHNR, FQNEAQ (reference sequence). CDR3 DNA: TGTGCCAGCAGCTCCGGGACACCGTACGAGCAGTACTTC. It encodes CASSSGTPYEQYF.

The genes are TRBV3-1 (or the pseudogene TRBV3-2) and TRBJ2-7; no clear D gene. The germline gives CDR1 LGHDT, CDR2 YNNKEL (reference sequence). V lost 4 bases to trimming and J lost 5 bases, with 21 bases between them. The CDR3 covers 16 residues. The CDR3 spells CASSLFPTAPQDEQYF. Here the CDR3 DNA reads TGTGCCAGCAGCCTTTTCCCGACTGCTCCGCAAGACGAGCAGTACTTC.

This clone was counted a single time. The chain employs TRBV7-3 and TRBJ2-2; the match to TRBD1 covers 7 bases. V dropped 5 bases and J dropped 6; count of bases not matched to a gene: 6. CDR3 length: 14 residues. Germline V lookup: CDR1 SGHTA, CDR2 FQGTGA. CDR3 in DNA: TGTGCCAGCAGCACGACAGGGTCCGCCGGGGAGCTGTTTTTT. Encoded protein: CASSTTGSAGELFF.

The V and J genes are TRBV9 and TRBJ2-6; no clear D gene. Trimming took off 0 bases at V and 0 bases at J, with 7 bases between the two ends. This CDR3 has 16 amino acids. The germline V gene encodes CDR1 SGDLS and CDR2 YYNGEE. The CDR3 DNA follows: TGTGCCAGCAGCGTAGTTCCCCTCTCTGGGGCCAACGTCCTGACTTTC. It codes for CASSVVPLSGANVLTF.

The chain joins TRBV6-2 or TRBV6-3 to TRBJ1-1, with 9 bases aligning to TRBD1. With V trimmed by 6 bases and J by 0 bases, 11 bases remained unmatched. Germline loops: CDR1 MNHEY, CDR2 SVGEGT. This CDR3 is 17 amino acids long. CDR3 in DNA: TGTGCCAGCAGCCCTTTAGGGACAGGGAAGATGAACACTGAAGCTTTCTTT. It is translated as CASSPLGTGKMNTEAFF.

V usage is TRBV3-1 (or the pseudogene TRBV3-2) and J usage is TRBJ2-5, with D tentatively TRBD1 (5 bases). The V end was cut by 6 bases, the J end by 5 bases, with 13 bases between. The CDR3 loop spans 13 amino acids. CDR1 LGHDT and CDR2 YNNKEL come from the germline V gene (reference sequence). Here the CDR3 reads CASSPGYVETQYF. Written as DNA, the CDR3 is TGTGCCAGCAGTCCAGGGTACGTGGAGACCCAGTACTTC.

The chain combines TRBV25-1 with TRBJ1-1; the D gene is possibly TRBD1 (5 bases). The CDR3 is 13 residues long. Trimming shortened V by 7 bases and J by 5 bases, and 14 bases separated the two germline ends. The germline V gene encodes CDR1 MGHDK and CDR2 SYGVNS. In DNA, the CDR3 is TGTGCCAGCAAGGGGCAGGACGCAACTGAAGCTTTCTTT. This gives the protein CASKGQDATEAFF.

The chain recombines TRBV6-5 with TRBJ1-5, with 8 bases lining up with TRBD1. V trimming: 6 bases; J trimming: 7 bases; junction bases outside the gene matches: 8. The CDR3 contains 14 residues. Germline loops: CDR1 MNHEY, CDR2 SVGAGI. The CDR3 reads CASSPDREYQPQHF. CDR3 sequence (DNA): TGTGCCAGCAGCCCGGACAGGGAGTACCAGCCCCAGCATTTT.

The chain links TRBV16 to TRBJ1-1; D gene unclear. Germline V CDR1 and CDR2: KGHSY, FQNENV. This CDR3 is built from 14 residues. The V gene lost 4 bases and the J gene lost 3 bases, with 12 bases spanning the gap. The CDR3 sequence: CASSLRDGDTEAFF. DNA of the CDR3: TGTGCCAGCAGCCTGAGGGATGGGGACACTGAAGCTTTCTTT.

The chain uses TRBV27 and TRBJ2-5; TRBD1 agrees at 8 bases. The CDR3 runs to 12 residues. V lost 8 bases to trimming and J lost 5 bases; unmatched junction nucleotides: 4. Germline lookup yields CDR1 MNHEY and CDR2 SMNVEV (reference sequence). CDR3 coding DNA: TGTGCCAGCCAGGGGGCGAGCGAGACCCAGTACTTC. Translation gives CASQGASETQYF.

This clone was detected a few times. The J gene is TRBJ2-7, the V gene TRBV19; 7 bases align to TRBD2. The V gene's germline CDR1 is LNHDA and CDR2 SQIVND (reference sequence). The CDR3 runs to 15 residues. With V trimmed by 3 bases and J by 0 bases, 5 bases remained unmatched. In nucleotides, the CDR3 is TGTGCCAGTAGTATTGCGGGACTAAGCTCCTACGAGCAGTACTTC. This codes for CASSIAGLSSYEQYF.

The V call is TRBV10-3, the J call TRBJ2-7, with D possibly TRBD1 on 5 matching bases. Trimming pared 11 bases from V and 0 bases from J, leaving 11 bases between. From germline, CDR1 is ENHRY and CDR2 SYGVKD. CDR3 length: 12 amino acids. The CDR3 bases are TGTGCCGTCACGGACAACTCCTACGAGCAGTACTTC. It translates to CAVTDNSYEQYF.

The rearrangement joins TRBV2 to TRBJ1-2; 8 nucleotides align to TRBD1. The germline gives CDR1 SNHLY, CDR2 FYNNEI. CDR3 length: 13 residues. The trim removed 10 bases at V and 4 bases at J, leaving 8 bases unmatched. The CDR3 loop is CATGQGDFYGYTF. CDR3 nucleotides: TGTGCCACTGGACAGGGCGACTTCTATGGCTACACCTTC.

This chain joins TRBV9 and TRBJ2-5, with 7 bases identical to TRBD1. Germline V gene sequence: CDR1 SGDLS, CDR2 YYNGEE. The CDR3 has 16 residues. Unmatched junction bases numbered 7, after V lost 0 bases and J lost 2 bases. The CDR3 loop is CASSVGLSGQQETQYF. CDR3 sequence (DNA): TGTGCCAGCAGCGTAGGGCTCTCGGGACAGCAAGAGACCCAGTACTTC.

The V gene is TRBV5-6, the J gene TRBJ2-2; TRBD2 aligns across 10 bases. The germline CDR1 and CDR2 sequences are SGHDT and YYEEEE. V was pared by 1 base and J by 8 bases, with 8 bases of the junction left unmatched. There are 16 residues in the CDR3. The CDR3: CASSLKGLARTGELFF. The DNA for the CDR3 is TGTGCCAGCAGCTTGAAGGGACTAGCGAGGACTGGGGAGCTGTTTTTT.

A single count supports this clone. The rearrangement uses TRBV5-4 and TRBJ1-4; 8 nucleotides match TRBD1. CDR1 SGHNT and CDR2 YYREEE come from the germline V gene (reference sequence). After removal of 4 bases from V and 8 bases from J, the junction contained 10 bases not matched to a gene. CDR3 length equals 15 residues. The CDR3 region has the DNA TGTGCCAGCAGCGATAACTCAGGGGGCCGGGAAAAACTGTTTTTT. Protein sequence: CASSDNSGGREKLFF.

This clone was found a few times. The CDR3 protein is CASVNRANEKLFF. For the CDR3, the DNA is TGTGCCAGCGTTAACAGGGCAAATGAAAAACTGTTTTTT. This chain links TRBV6-5 with TRBJ1-4; tentatively, D is TRBD1 (6 bases). The CDR3 has 13 residues. V was cut by 8 bases and J by 5 bases, with 12 bases left in between. Germline assignment: CDR1 MNHEY and CDR2 SVGAGI.

The table lists this clone with a few counts. The rearrangement joins TRBV6-6 to TRBJ1-5; the D gene is possibly TRBD1 (6 bases). The germline V and J ends were trimmed by 6 bases and 2 bases, with 11 bases remaining between them. Germline V gene data show CDR1 as MNHNY and CDR2 as SVGAGI (reference sequence). This CDR3 spans 14 amino acids. CDR3 sequence: CASSLRQGNQPQHF. The CDR3, as DNA: TGTGCCAGCAGCCTTAGACAGGGCAATCAGCCCCAGCATTTT.

The V gene is TRBV11-3, the J gene TRBJ2-1, with D possibly being TRBD2 (6 bases). Trimming took off 2 bases at V and 0 bases at J, with 8 bases between the two ends. CDR3 size: 15 residues. CDR1 and CDR2 (germline): SGHNT, YENEEA. The CDR3 protein is CASSLYGSSYNEQFF. The CDR3 bases are TGTGCCAGCAGCTTATACGGGAGCTCCTACAATGAGCAGTTCTTC.

V usage is TRBV10-3 and J usage is TRBJ1-1, with D possibly matching TRBD1 (5 bases). The CDR3 length is 13 residues. Germline CDR1 and CDR2: ENHRY and SYGVKD. V was trimmed by 4 bases and J by 1 base, leaving 7 bases between them. The CDR3 protein is CAISVGENTEAFF. The CDR3 DNA reads as TGTGCCATCAGTGTAGGGGAGAACACTGAAGCTTTCTTT.

The J gene is TRBJ2-7, the V gene TRBV6-5; D gene unclear. Between the trimmed V and J ends, which lost 0 bases and 0 bases, there was a span of 12 bases. Germline CDR1 is MNHEY and CDR2 is SVGAGI. CDR3 length equals 16 residues. The CDR3 sequence: CASSYSIGPNSYEQYF. CDR3 coding DNA: TGTGCCAGCAGTTACTCGATTGGGCCGAACTCCTACGAGCAGTACTTC.